The count of the clone carrying this T cell receptor beta chain is one. Its target is not known. The sample belongs to a study of shared clonotypes between healthy human individuals. For the study at large: Samples came from a couple of female and three male donors aged 18 to 49.

Assay execution took place at the deep level. Bulk PBMC genomic DNA spanned ten immunoSEQ deep plates. Profiling relied on immunoSEQ multiplex PCR, and the TCRdb table lists in-frame clones only, not all of them. This sample has about 490,000 clones, with 81% found just once. V dropped 1 base and J dropped 6; count of bases not matched to a gene: 3. CDR3 length equals 14 residues. Per the germline V gene, CDR1 is SGHDN and CDR2 is FVKESK. Whole-study findings and limits: In having few donors, the study represented limited genetic and exposure-history diversity.

Sequencing input: PBMCs. This chain connects TRBV14 to TRBJ2-7, with 10 positions matching TRBD2. The TCR originated in a woman aged 40 to 50 in good health. Some clones in this sample may be carry-over from other donors' samples. The CDR3 here is CASSQGRLAGEQYF. The CDR3 DNA sequence: TGTGCCAGCAGCCAAGGGAGACTAGCGGGCGAGCAGTACTTC. Drawing the rest from reference TRBV14 and TRBJ2-7, the complete variable domain is EAGVTQFPSHSVIEKGQTVTLRCDPISGHDNLYWYRRVMGKEIKFLLHFVKESKQDESGMPNNRFLAERTGGTYSTLKVQPAELEDSGVYFCASSQGRLAGEQYFGPGTRLTVT.